A selection of T cell receptor beta chains follows, all from one sample in a study of T cells in Graves' hyperthyroidism and ophthalmopathy. MiXCR, run by TCRdb on the multiplex PCR reads, gives a single entry per CDR3 protein. The sample carries hundreds of thousands of distinct CDR3 sequences, roughly 15% recorded once. Material for sequencing was blood. The receptors here all came from a man between 18 and 35 years old with Graves' ophthalmopathy. Both conserved end residues are part of each CDR3. D genes are given only for firm matches. Some rows have no size entry. The others give once, few or many, or a class for an expanded clone.

v_call	j_call	clone_size	d_call	cdr3_nt	cdr3_aa
TRBV12-3/TRBV12-4	TRBJ2-5	many	-	TGTGCCAGCAGTTTGCGACACAGGGAGACCCAGTACTTC	CASSLRHRETQYF
TRBV7-2	TRBJ1-6	many	-	TGTGCCAGCAGCTTAGGGGGAGGACGCTTTTATAATTCACCCCTCCACTTT	CASSLGGGRFYNSPLHF
TRBV20-1	TRBJ2-7	many	TRBD2	TGCAGTGCTAGAGATAGAGAGCGGGAGGTGACTCCACGGGAGCAGTACTTC	CSARDREREVTPREQYF
TRBV7-9	TRBJ2-4	many	-	TGTGCCAGCAGCGTGCAGGGTGCCAAAAACATTCAGTACTTC	CASSVQGAKNIQYF
TRBV7-8	TRBJ2-1	many	-	TGTGCCAGCAGCTTCATCTACAATGAGCAGTTCTTC	CASSFIYNEQFF
TRBV19	TRBJ2-3	many	-	TGTGCCAGTAGTATTAGAGCAATCGGTATTACAGATACGCAGTATTTT	CASSIRAIGITDTQYF
TRBV9	TRBJ2-3	-	-	TGTGCCAGCAGCGGGAGCAGTCCCGGCGCAGATACGCAGTATTTT	CASSGSSPGADTQYF
TRBV5-1	TRBJ2-1	many	TRBD2	TGCGCCAGGCGGGGGGATGAGCAGTTCTTC	CARRGDEQFF
TRBV10-3	TRBJ2-3	-	-	TGTGCCATCAGTGATTCCCAGGGCAACACAGATACGCAGTATTTT	CAISDSQGNTDTQYF
TRBV20-1	TRBJ2-7	many	-	TGCAGTGCCCGGTCTAGCGTAGCCTACGAGCAGTACTTC	CSARSSVAYEQYF
TRBV12-3/TRBV12-4	TRBJ2-4	many	TRBD1	TGTGCCAGCAGTTGGACAGGGGGAAACATTCAGTACTTC	CASSWTGGNIQYF
TRBV20-1	TRBJ2-1	-	TRBD2	TGCAGTGCTAGAGCCCCGACTAGCGGGGGGGCCTTCTCCTACAATGAGCAGTTCTTC	CSARAPTSGGAFSYNEQFF
TRBV7-9	TRBJ2-1	many	-	TGTGCCAGCAGCATCGATTACAGGGTCAATGAGCAGTTCTTC	CASSIDYRVNEQFF
TRBV20-1	TRBJ2-7	-	TRBD2	TGCAGTGCCAGGACTAGCGGGAGGACCGGCTCCTACGAGCAGTACTTC	CSARTSGRTGSYEQYF
TRBV5-6	TRBJ1-2	many	-	TGTGCCAGCAGCCCCCAGGCAGGGGCTAACTATGGCTACACCTTC	CASSPQAGANYGYTF
TRBV7-9	TRBJ2-3	-	TRBD2	TGTGCTAGCAGCTTGACTAGCGGGATTGGTGATACGCAGTATTTT	CASSLTSGIGDTQYF
TRBV27	TRBJ2-1	many	-	TGTGCCAGCAGTTTAGGTTTCCTTTATGAGCAGTTCTTC	CASSLGFLYEQFF
TRBV4-2	TRBJ2-7	few	-	TGTGCCAGCAGCCAAGAGGGCGAACCGGGCGAGCAGTACTTC	CASSQEGEPGEQYF
TRBV30	TRBJ2-2	many	-	TGTGCCGCTACAACCCTTACCGGGGAGCTGTTTTTT	CAATTLTGELFF
TRBV12-3/TRBV12-4	TRBJ2-1	many	-	TGTGCCAGCAGTGGGATAGGACAGCCCAGTTTTTCCCCTAACAATGAGCAGTTCTTC	CASSGIGQPSFSPNNEQFF
TRBV18	TRBJ2-1	many	TRBD2	TGTGCCAGCTCCAGTAGCGGGAGGAAGAATGAGCAGTTCTTC	CASSSSGRKNEQFF
TRBV11-2	TRBJ2-7	many	-	TGTGCCAGCGCATCGAAACCCGGTGCCTACGAGCAGTACTTC	CASASKPGAYEQYF
TRBV20-1	TRBJ1-1	many	TRBD1	TGCAGTGCCAATAGACAGGGAATTTTTAACACTGAAGCTTTCTTT	CSANRQGIFNTEAFF
TRBV2	TRBJ2-2	many	TRBD1	TGTGCCGGTAGGACAGGGATAACCGGGGAGCTGTTTTTT	CAGRTGITGELFF
TRBV6-1	TRBJ2-7	few	TRBD2	TGTGCCAGCAGCCCTGGACTAGCGCGCGAGCAGTACTTC	CASSPGLAREQYF
TRBV20-1	TRBJ2-3	many	-	TGCAGTGCTAGAGACAGGGTTGGCGCAGATACGCAGTATTTT	CSARDRVGADTQYF
TRBV6-5	TRBJ1-5	-	TRBD1	TGTGCCAGCAGTTATAGGCAGGGGGCGCTCGGCGGTCAGCCCCAGCATTTT	CASSYRQGALGGQPQHF
TRBV19	TRBJ2-2	few	-	TGTGCCAGTACCATCCTATGGGGACAGAACACCGGGGAGCTGTTTTTT	CASTILWGQNTGELFF
TRBV29-1	TRBJ2-7	-	TRBD1	TGCAGCGGGGAGGGGACAGGGAACGAGCAGTACTTC	CSGEGTGNEQYF
TRBV11-2	TRBJ2-2	many	-	TGTGCCAGCAGCTTAGATGTCGGCGTGGGAACCGGGGAGCTGTTTTTT	CASSLDVGVGTGELFF
TRBV29-1	TRBJ2-7	-	TRBD1	TGCAGCGTTGTAGGACAGGGGTACAAGCAGTACTTC	CSVVGQGYKQYF
TRBV30	TRBJ2-1	many	TRBD2	TGTGCCTGGAGTGTACAAAGACTAGCGGGAGTCGACAATGAGCAGTTCTTC	CAWSVQRLAGVDNEQFF
TRBV12-3/TRBV12-4	TRBJ2-7	many	-	TGTGCCAGCAGTTTGGTCTATATGGAAGGGGAGCAGTACTTC	CASSLVYMEGEQYF
TRBV12-5	TRBJ2-5	few	TRBD2	TGTGCTAGTGGCGGCCGGGGAGCGGGGGGGCCGGCGGGAGAGACCCAGTACTTC	CASGGRGAGGPAGETQYF
TRBV20-1	TRBJ2-3	many	-	TGCAGTGCTAAGGGGAGCGTTAGCACAGATACGCAGTATTTT	CSAKGSVSTDTQYF
TRBV5-1	TRBJ1-4	-	TRBD1	TGCGCCAGCAGCCGGGACAGCCAGCAAAAAACTAATGAAAAACTGTTTTTT	CASSRDSQQKTNEKLFF
TRBV27	TRBJ1-1	many	TRBD1	TGTGCCAGCAGTGGGACAGGGGTAAAAGAAGCTTTCTTT	CASSGTGVKEAFF
TRBV20-1	TRBJ2-7	many	-	TGCAGTGGCCGGGGGCGGAAACGCTACGAGCAGTACTTC	CSGRGRKRYEQYF
TRBV6-1	TRBJ1-2	many	-	TGTGCCAGCATCGCCTGGGAGAGGGGTGGCTACACCTTC	CASIAWERGGYTF
TRBV12-3/TRBV12-4	TRBJ2-7	many	TRBD1	TGTGCCAGCAGTTTATCGGGACAGGGCACCTACGAGCAGTACTTC	CASSLSGQGTYEQYF
TRBV11-2	TRBJ2-1	many	TRBD2	TGTGCCAGCAGCCAATCTCAGCGGGAGGGGCGCCTCAGGGCCTACAATGAGCAGTTCTTC	CASSQSQREGRLRAYNEQFF
TRBV12-3/TRBV12-4	TRBJ1-1	-	-	TGTGCCAGCAGCTATTGGTTGAACACTGAAGCTTTCTTT	CASSYWLNTEAFF
TRBV18	TRBJ2-3	-	TRBD1	TGTGCCAGCTCACCGAGACAGGGAGAGATGAATACGCAGTATTTT	CASSPRQGEMNTQYF
TRBV5-1	TRBJ2-7	many	TRBD2	TGCGCCAGCAGCTTGGTGGCGGCGGGAGGGCCCGACGAGCAGTACTTC	CASSLVAAGGPDEQYF
TRBV19	TRBJ2-1	once	TRBD2	TGTGCCAGTAGACGATCGGGACTAGCGGGGGGTGAGCAGTTCTTC	CASRRSGLAGGEQFF
TRBV10-2	TRBJ2-2	few	-	TGCGCCAGCAGGACTAGTACCGGGGAGCTGTTTTTT	CASRTSTGELFF
TRBV19	TRBJ2-7	few	-	TGTGCCAGTAGTATAGTACACCTCGGAGGTTACGAGCAGTACTTC	CASSIVHLGGYEQYF
TRBV30	TRBJ2-2	-	-	TGTGCCTGGGACCCCTATCTGGACACCGGGGATCTGTTTTTT	CAWDPYLDTGDLFF
TRBV30	TRBJ1-5	many	-	TGTGCCTGGAGTGTACAGGGCAATCAGCCCCAGCATTTT	CAWSVQGNQPQHF
TRBV27	TRBJ1-5	few	-	TGTGCCAGCAGTTTATATCCTCCGCGGGGGAATCAGCCCCAGCATTTT	CASSLYPPRGNQPQHF
TRBV4-1	TRBJ2-7	few	-	TGCGCCAGCAGCCAAGAATCGGAGGTTTACGAGCAGTACTTC	CASSQESEVYEQYF